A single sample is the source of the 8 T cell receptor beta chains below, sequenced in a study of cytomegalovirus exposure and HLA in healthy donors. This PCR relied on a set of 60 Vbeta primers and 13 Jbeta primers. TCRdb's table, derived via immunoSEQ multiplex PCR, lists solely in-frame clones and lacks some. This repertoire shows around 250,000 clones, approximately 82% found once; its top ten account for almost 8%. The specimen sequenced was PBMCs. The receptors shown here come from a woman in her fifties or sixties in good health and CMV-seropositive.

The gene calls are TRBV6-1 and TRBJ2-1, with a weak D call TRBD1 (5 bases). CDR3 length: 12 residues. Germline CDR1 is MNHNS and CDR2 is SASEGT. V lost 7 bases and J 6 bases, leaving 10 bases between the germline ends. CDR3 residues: CASIWGGNEQFF. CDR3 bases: TGTGCCAGCATTTGGGGCGGCAATGAGCAGTTCTTC.

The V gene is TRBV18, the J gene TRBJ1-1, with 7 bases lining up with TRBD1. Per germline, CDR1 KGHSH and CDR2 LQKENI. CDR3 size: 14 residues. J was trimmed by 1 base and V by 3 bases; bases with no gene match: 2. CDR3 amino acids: CASSPDRPNTEAFF. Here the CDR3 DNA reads TGTGCCAGCTCACCGGACAGGCCGAACACTGAAGCTTTCTTT.

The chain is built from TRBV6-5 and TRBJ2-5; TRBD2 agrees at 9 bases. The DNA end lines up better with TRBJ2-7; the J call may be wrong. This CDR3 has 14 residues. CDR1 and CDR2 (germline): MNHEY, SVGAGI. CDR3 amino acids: CASRRSGSSYEQYF. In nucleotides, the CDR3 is TGTGCCAGCAGACGTAGCGGGAGCTCCTACGAGCAGTACTTC.

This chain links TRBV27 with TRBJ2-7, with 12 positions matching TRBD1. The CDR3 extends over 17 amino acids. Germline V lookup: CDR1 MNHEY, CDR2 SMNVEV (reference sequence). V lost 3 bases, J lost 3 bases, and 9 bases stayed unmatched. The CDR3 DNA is TGTGCCAGCAGTTTCCGGCCGGGACAGGGGGCTCTCTACGAGCAGTACTTC. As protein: CASSFRPGQGALYEQYF.

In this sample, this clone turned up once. The CDR3 is CASEDRGYGYEQYF. The CDR3, as DNA: TGTGCCAGCGAGGACAGGGGGTATGGTTACGAGCAGTACTTC. J is TRBJ2-7 and V is TRBV28; 10 positions match TRBD1. The V segment lost 8 bases and the J segment 4 bases; nucleotides outside the gene matches: 8. Germline CDR1 reads MDHEN; CDR2 reads SYDVKM. This CDR3 is 14 amino acids long.

The CDR3 protein is CASSLRTGRNTEAFF. CDR3 DNA sequence: TGTGCCAGCAGCTTACGTACAGGCCGGAACACTGAAGCTTTCTTT. The chain uses TRBV11-1 and TRBJ1-1; TRBD1 is a possible D gene (5 bases). V gave up 2 bases and J gave up 1 base, with 11 bases separating them. The CDR3 has 15 residues. Germline V gene sequence: CDR1 SGHAT, CDR2 FQDESV (reference sequence).

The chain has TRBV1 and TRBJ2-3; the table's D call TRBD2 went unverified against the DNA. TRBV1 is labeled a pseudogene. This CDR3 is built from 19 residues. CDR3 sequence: CTSSPETGTSGSVTDTQYF. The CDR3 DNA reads TGCACCAGCAGCCCGGAAACCGGGACTAGCGGGAGCGTCACAGATACGCAGTATTTT.

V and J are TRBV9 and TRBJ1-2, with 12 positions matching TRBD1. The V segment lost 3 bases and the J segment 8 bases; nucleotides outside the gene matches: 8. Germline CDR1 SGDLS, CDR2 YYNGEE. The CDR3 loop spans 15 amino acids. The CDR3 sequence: CASSAGTGGPVGYTF. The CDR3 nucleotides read TGTGCCAGCAGCGCGGGGACAGGGGGCCCCGTCGGCTACACCTTC.